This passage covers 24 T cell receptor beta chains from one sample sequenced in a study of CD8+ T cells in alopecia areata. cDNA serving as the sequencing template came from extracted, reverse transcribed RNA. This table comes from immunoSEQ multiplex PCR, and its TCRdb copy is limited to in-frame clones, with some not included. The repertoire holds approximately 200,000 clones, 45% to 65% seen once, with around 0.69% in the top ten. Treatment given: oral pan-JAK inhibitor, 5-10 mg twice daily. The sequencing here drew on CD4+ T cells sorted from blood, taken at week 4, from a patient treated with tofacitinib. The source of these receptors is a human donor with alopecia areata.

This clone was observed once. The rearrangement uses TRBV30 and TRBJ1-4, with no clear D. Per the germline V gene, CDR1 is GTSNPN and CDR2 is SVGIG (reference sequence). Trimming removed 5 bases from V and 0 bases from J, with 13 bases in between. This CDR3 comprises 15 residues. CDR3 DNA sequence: TGTGCCTGGGGAGAGGGCGTTGCAACTAATGAAAAACTGTTTTTT. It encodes CAWGEGVATNEKLFF.

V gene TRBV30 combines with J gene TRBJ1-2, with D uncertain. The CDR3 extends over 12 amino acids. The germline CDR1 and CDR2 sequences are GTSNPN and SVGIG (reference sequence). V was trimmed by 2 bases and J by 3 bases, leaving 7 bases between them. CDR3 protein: CAWSRGDYGYTF. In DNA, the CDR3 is TGTGCCTGGAGTCGGGGAGACTATGGCTACACCTTC. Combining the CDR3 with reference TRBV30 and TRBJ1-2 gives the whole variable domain SQTIHQWPATLVQPVGSPLSLECTVEGTSNPNLYWYRQAAGRGLQLLFYSVGIGQISSEVPQNLSASRPQDRQFILSSKKLLLSDSGFYLCAWSRGDYGYTFGSGTRLTVV.

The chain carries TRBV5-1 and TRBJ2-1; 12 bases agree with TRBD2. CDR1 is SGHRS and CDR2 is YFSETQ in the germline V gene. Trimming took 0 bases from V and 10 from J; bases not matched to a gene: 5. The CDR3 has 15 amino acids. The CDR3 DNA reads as TGCGCCAGCAGCTTGGGACTAGCGGGAGAGCGCGAGCAGTTCTTC. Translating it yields CASSLGLAGEREQFF.

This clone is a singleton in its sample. CDR3 nucleotide sequence: TGCGCCAGCAGCATTACATACCGGGACAGAGAGACCCAGTACTTC. Translated, it gives CASSITYRDRETQYF. This chain links TRBV5-1 with TRBJ2-5; 7 bases map to TRBD1. Germline loops: CDR1 SGHRS, CDR2 YFSETQ. Trimming removed 4 bases from V and 4 bases from J; junction bases left unmatched: 10. This CDR3 is 15 amino acids long.

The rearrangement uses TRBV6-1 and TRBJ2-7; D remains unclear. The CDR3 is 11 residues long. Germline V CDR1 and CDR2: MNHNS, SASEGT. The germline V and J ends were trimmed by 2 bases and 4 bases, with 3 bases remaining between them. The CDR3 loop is CASSERYEQYF. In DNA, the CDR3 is TGTGCCAGCAGTGAAAGGTACGAGCAGTACTTC.

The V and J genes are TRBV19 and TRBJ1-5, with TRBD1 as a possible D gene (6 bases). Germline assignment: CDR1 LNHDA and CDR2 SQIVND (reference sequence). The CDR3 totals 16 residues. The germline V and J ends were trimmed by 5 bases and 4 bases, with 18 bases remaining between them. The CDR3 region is CASSPSGGQTNQPQHF. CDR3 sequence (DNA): TGTGCCAGTAGTCCCTCCGGGGGACAAACGAATCAGCCCCAGCATTTT.

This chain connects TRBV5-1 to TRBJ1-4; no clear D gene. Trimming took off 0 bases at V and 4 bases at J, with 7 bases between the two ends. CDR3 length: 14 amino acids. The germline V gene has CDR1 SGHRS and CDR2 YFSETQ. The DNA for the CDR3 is TGCGCCAGCAGCTTGGGTCACCGTAATGAAAAACTGTTTTTT. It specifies CASSLGHRNEKLFF. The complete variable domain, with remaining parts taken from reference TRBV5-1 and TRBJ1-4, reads KAGVTQTPRYLIKTRGQQVTLSCSPISGHRSVSWYQQTPGQGLQFLFEYFSETQRNKGNFPGRFSGRQFSNSRSEMNVSTLELGDSALYLCASSLGHRNEKLFFGSGTQLSVL.

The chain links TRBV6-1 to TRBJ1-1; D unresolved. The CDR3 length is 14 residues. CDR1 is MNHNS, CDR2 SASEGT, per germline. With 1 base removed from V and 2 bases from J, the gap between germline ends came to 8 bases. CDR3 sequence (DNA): TGTGCCAGCAGTGAAGGTTTCGGTAACACTGAAGCTTTCTTT. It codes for CASSEGFGNTEAFF.

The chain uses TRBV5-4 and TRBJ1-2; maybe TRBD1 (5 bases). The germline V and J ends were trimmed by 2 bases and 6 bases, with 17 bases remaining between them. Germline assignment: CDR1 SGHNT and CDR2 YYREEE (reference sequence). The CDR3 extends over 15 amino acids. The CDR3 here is CASSFRGGGLNGYTF. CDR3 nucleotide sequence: TGTGCCAGCAGCTTCCGTGGGGGTGGGCTGAATGGCTACACCTTC.

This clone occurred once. CDR3 sequence: CASSPAEETQYF. CDR3 bases: TGTGCCAGCTCACCAGCGGAGGAGACCCAGTACTTC. The rearrangement links TRBV18 to TRBJ2-5, with D hard to call. This CDR3 has 12 amino acids. The germline V gene encodes CDR1 KGHSH and CDR2 LQKENI. V dropped 2 bases and J dropped 5 bases, with 6 bases sitting between them.

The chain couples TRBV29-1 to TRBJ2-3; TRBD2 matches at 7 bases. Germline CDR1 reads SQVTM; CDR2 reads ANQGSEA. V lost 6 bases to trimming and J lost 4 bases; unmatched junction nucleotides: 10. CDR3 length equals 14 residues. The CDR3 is CSVSRAGRPDTQYF. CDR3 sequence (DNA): TGCAGCGTCAGTCGAGCGGGACGGCCAGATACGCAGTATTTT.

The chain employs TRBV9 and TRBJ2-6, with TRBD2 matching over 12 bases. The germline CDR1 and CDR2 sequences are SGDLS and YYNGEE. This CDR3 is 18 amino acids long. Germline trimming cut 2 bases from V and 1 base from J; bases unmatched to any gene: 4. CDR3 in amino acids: CASSVSTSGRSGANVLTF. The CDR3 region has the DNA TGTGCCAGCAGCGTCTCGACTAGCGGGAGATCTGGGGCCAACGTCCTGACTTTC. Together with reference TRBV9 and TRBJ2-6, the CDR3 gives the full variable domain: DSGVTQTPKHLITATGQRVTLRCSPRSGDLSVYWYQQSLDQGLQFLIQYYNGEERAKGNILERFSAQQFPDLHSELNLSSLELGDSALYFCASSVSTSGRSGANVLTFGAGSRLTVL.

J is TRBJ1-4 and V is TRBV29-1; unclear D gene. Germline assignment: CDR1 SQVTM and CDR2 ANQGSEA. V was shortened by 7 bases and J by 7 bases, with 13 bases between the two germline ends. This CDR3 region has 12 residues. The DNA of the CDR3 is TGCAGCGGCGTAGGGTCAGGTGAAAAACTGTTTTTT. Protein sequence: CSGVGSGEKLFF.

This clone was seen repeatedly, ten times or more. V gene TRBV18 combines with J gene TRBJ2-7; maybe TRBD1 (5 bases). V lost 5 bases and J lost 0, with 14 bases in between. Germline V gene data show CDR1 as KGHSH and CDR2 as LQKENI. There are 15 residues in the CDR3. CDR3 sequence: CASSSGLLNSYEQYF. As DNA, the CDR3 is TGTGCCAGCTCATCAGGGCTTTTGAACTCCTACGAGCAGTACTTC.

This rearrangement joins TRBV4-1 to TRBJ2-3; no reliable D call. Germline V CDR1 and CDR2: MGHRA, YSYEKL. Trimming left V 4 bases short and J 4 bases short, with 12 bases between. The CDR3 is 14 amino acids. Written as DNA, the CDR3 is TGCGCCAGCAGCCCCGGACCCACAGCAGATACGCAGTATTTT. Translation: CASSPGPTADTQYF.

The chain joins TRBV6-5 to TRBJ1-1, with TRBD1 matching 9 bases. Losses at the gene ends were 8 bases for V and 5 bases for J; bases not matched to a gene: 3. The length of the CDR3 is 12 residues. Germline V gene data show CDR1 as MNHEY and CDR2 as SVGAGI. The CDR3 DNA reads TGTGCCAGCCACAGGGGGCCGACTGAAGCTTTCTTT. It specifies CASHRGPTEAFF.

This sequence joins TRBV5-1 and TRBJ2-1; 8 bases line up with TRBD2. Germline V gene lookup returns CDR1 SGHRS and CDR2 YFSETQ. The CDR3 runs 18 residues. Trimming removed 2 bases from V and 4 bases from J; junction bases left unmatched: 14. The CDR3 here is CASSFFAPGGGTYNEQFF. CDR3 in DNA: TGCGCCAGCAGCTTTTTTGCTCCGGGAGGGGGGACGTACAATGAGCAGTTCTTC.

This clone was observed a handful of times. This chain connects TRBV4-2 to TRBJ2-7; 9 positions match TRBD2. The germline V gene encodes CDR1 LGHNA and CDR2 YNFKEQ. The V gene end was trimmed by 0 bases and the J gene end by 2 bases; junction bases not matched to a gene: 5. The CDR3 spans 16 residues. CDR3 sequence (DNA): TGTGCCAGCAGCCAAGATAGGGCGGGAGGGCCCTACGAGCAGTACTTC. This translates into CASSQDRAGGPYEQYF.

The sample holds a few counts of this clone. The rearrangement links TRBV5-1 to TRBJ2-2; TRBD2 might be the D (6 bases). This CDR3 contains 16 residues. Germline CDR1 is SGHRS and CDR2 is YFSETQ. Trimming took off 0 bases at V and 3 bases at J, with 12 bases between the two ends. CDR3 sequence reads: CASSLGAQRDTGELFF. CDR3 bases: TGCGCCAGCAGCTTGGGAGCCCAGCGGGACACCGGGGAGCTGTTTTTT.

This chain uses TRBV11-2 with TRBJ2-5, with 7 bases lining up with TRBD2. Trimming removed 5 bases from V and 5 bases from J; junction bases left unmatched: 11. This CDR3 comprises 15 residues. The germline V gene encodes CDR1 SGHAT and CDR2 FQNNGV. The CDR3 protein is CASSTRGGRDETQYF. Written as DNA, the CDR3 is TGTGCCAGCAGCACCCGGGGCGGGAGAGATGAGACCCAGTACTTC.

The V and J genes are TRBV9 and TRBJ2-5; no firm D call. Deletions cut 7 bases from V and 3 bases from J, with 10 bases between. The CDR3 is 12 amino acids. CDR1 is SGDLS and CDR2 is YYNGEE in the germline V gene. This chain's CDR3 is CASGGLKETQYF. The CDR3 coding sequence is TGTGCCAGCGGCGGTTTAAAAGAGACCCAGTACTTC.

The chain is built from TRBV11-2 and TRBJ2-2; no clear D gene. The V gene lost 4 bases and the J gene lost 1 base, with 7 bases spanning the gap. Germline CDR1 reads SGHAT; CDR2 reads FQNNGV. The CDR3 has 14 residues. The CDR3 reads CASSSSRNTGELFF. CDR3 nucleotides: TGTGCCAGCAGCTCCTCACGGAACACCGGGGAGCTGTTTTTT.

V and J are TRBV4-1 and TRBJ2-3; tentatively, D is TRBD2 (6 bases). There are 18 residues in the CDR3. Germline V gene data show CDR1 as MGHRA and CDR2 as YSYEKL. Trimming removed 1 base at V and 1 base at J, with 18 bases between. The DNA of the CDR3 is TGCGCCAGCAGCCAAGCCCCCCGGGTGGGGGGTGGCACAGATACGCAGTATTTT. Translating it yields CASSQAPRVGGGTDTQYF.

CDR3 DNA sequence: TGTGCCAGCAGTTACTCGAGACTAGCGGGAGGGGATACGCAGTATTTT. Its translation is CASSYSRLAGGDTQYF. The chain links TRBV6-5 to TRBJ2-3; the match to TRBD2 covers 14 bases. CDR1 and CDR2 (germline): MNHEY, SVGAGI. This CDR3 is built from 16 residues. V shed 0 bases, J shed 6 bases, and the junction held 2 bases outside the gene matches.